Shown below are 26 T cell receptor beta chains from a single sample sequenced in a study of identical twins. One entry per CDR3 protein, called by TCRdb with MiXCR from the 5' RACE reads. The repertoire includes some 500,000 distinct CDR3 sequences, approximately 15% of them detected once, and about 0.54% sits in the top ten. These same records also appear under a second study, on yellow fever vaccine responses in identical twins.

The sample was CD4+ T cells sorted from blood. The receptors derive from a woman between 18 and 29 years old in good health.

This clonotype was observed a few times. The chain employs TRBV4-1 and TRBJ2-1; TRBD1 aligns across 7 bases. The CDR3 totals 18 residues. Trimming at V came to 0 bases and at J to 2 bases, leaving 10 bases not matched to a gene. From germline, CDR1 is MGHRA and CDR2 YSYEKL. Here the CDR3 reads CASSQDGLDGTAYNEQFF. CDR3 DNA sequence: TGCGCCAGCAGCCAAGATGGCCTCGACGGGACAGCCTACAATGAGCAGTTCTTC.

This clonotype was observed at least ten times. The V gene is TRBV12-3 or TRBV12-4, the J gene TRBJ2-1; 10 bases line up with TRBD1. J gave up 5 bases and V 6 bases, and 7 bases lay outside the gene matches. The CDR3 sequence is 15 residues long. The CDR3 sequence is CASSPRQGANNEQFF. As DNA, the CDR3 is TGTGCCAGCAGCCCTCGACAGGGGGCCAACAATGAGCAGTTCTTC.

This clonotype was counted only a few times. The chain has TRBV20-1 and TRBJ2-2; the D gene is possibly TRBD2 (6 bases). Germline CDR1 and CDR2: DFQATT and SNEGSKA (reference sequence). V was pared by 6 bases and J by 1 base, with 18 bases between. The CDR3 has 16 residues. The CDR3 DNA is TGCAGTGCAGAAGCCCGGGACTCATTGAACACCGGGGAGCTGTTTTTT. It specifies CSAEARDSLNTGELFF.

This chain uses TRBV7-2 with TRBJ2-5; TRBD2 matches at 14 bases. The CDR3 runs to 17 residues. V trimming: 4 bases; J trimming: 5 bases; junction bases outside the gene matches: 9. Germline CDR1 SGHTA, CDR2 FQGNSA. The CDR3 DNA reads TGTGCCAGCAGCTCTAGGGGGACTAGCGGGGGCCGGGAGACCCAGTACTTC. Amino acids: CASSSRGTSGGRETQYF.

As regards this clonotype: A read error may account for a junction end that differs from germline. The chain links TRBV18 to TRBJ2-5; D is uncertain. The germline CDR1 and CDR2 sequences are KGHSH and LQKENI. The CDR3 runs 12 residues. CDR3 residues: CTSSLLGETQYF. For the CDR3, the DNA is TGTACCAGCTCCCTACTGGGGGAGACCCAGTACTTC.

The chain employs TRBV6-2 or TRBV6-3 and TRBJ2-7; unclear D gene. V gave up 8 bases and J gave up 3 bases, with 17 bases separating them. CDR1 and CDR2 from the germline V gene are MNHEY and SVGEGT. The CDR3 is made up of 14 amino acids. CDR3 residues: CASHAALNLYEQYF. For the CDR3, the DNA is TGTGCCAGCCACGCGGCTCTAAATCTCTACGAGCAGTACTTC.

V usage is TRBV15 and J usage is TRBJ2-7; D perhaps matches TRBD2 (6 bases). The CDR3 consists of 14 residues. Germline V lookup: CDR1 LNHNV, CDR2 YYDKDF (reference sequence). Trimming left V 1 base short and J 4 bases short, with 11 bases between. CDR3 DNA sequence: TGTGCCACCAGCAGAGGGGTTGCGGGATACGAGCAGTACTTC. It is translated as CATSRGVAGYEQYF.

This clonotype occurred many times. CDR3 in amino acids: CASSHPMGLAGEQFF. CDR3 nucleotide sequence: TGCGCCAGCAGCCACCCGATGGGACTAGCGGGTGAGCAGTTCTTC. J is TRBJ2-1 and V is TRBV5-1, with 12 bases matching TRBD2. V shed 4 bases, J shed 9 bases, and the junction held 8 bases outside the gene matches. The CDR3 runs 15 residues. The germline V gene has CDR1 SGHRS and CDR2 YFSETQ. Together with reference TRBV5-1 and TRBJ2-1, the CDR3 gives the full variable domain: KAGVTQTPRYLIKTRGQQVTLSCSPISGHRSVSWYQQTPGQGLQFLFEYFSETQRNKGNFPGRFSGRQFSNSRSEMNVSTLELGDSALYLCASSHPMGLAGEQFFGPGTRLTVL.

This clonotype was counted a few times. The chain joins TRBV7-2 to TRBJ2-3; TRBD2 is a possible D gene (5 bases). Germline V gives CDR1 SGHTA, CDR2 FQGNSA. The CDR3 extends over 15 amino acids. With 5 bases removed from V and 5 bases from J, the gap between germline ends came to 17 bases. CDR3 nucleotides: TGTGCCAGCAGCCGAGATGGGAGAAACATAGATACGCAGTATTTT. It yields the protein CASSRDGRNIDTQYF.

The table lists this clonotype with a few counts. The chain joins TRBV5-1 to TRBJ1-1; 9 bases are shared with TRBD1. The CDR3 is made up of 14 amino acids. CDR1 and CDR2 (germline): SGHRS, YFSETQ. Germline trimming cut 4 bases from V and 4 bases from J; bases unmatched to any gene: 5. This CDR3 reads CASSNTGGVTEAFF. CDR3 bases: TGCGCCAGCAGCAATACAGGGGGCGTCACTGAAGCTTTCTTT.

This clonotype was detected a few times. The rearrangement links TRBV5-1 to TRBJ1-6; the D gene is possibly TRBD1 (6 bases). This CDR3 spans 14 amino acids. Germline CDR1 reads SGHRS; CDR2 reads YFSETQ. The V end lost 2 bases, the J end lost 9 bases, and 12 bases lay between the germline ends. The CDR3 DNA is TGCGCCAGCAGCTTCAGGGGCGAAGGTTCACCCCTCCACTTT. Translated, it gives CASSFRGEGSPLHF.

The chain links TRBV15 to TRBJ2-3, with a tentative D call TRBD1 (5 bases). The germline gives CDR1 LNHNV, CDR2 YYDKDF (reference sequence). With 0 bases removed from V and 5 bases from J, the gap between germline ends came to 12 bases. CDR3 length: 15 amino acids. The CDR3 is CATSRDFQGLDTQYF. The CDR3 nucleotides are TGTGCCACCAGCAGAGATTTCCAGGGATTAGATACGCAGTATTTT.

This chain links TRBV11-3 with TRBJ2-1; 7 bases fit TRBD2. V lost 4 bases to trimming and J lost 2 bases; unmatched junction nucleotides: 23. The CDR3 runs to 21 residues. Germline V gene lookup returns CDR1 SGHNT and CDR2 YENEEA. As DNA, the CDR3 is TGTGCCAGCAGCTCTCCGGGGGGTCGGGAAGCCCCCGTAGGGGCCTACAATGAGCAGTTCTTC. It is translated as CASSSPGGREAPVGAYNEQFF.

The V and J genes are TRBV5-6 and TRBJ2-3; the D call may be TRBD1 or TRBD2 (5 bases each). CDR1 and CDR2 from the germline V gene are SGHDT and YYEEEE. The CDR3 covers 16 residues. Trimming took 2 bases from V and 2 from J, leaving 15 bases between them. As DNA, the CDR3 is TGTGCCAGCAGCTTACGATCGGGACGGCTCACAGATACGCAGTATTTT. This translates into CASSLRSGRLTDTQYF.

At least ten counts were recorded for this clonotype. V gene TRBV11-3 combines with J gene TRBJ2-2; D uncertain. This CDR3 has 13 residues. V gave up 6 bases and J gave up 6 bases, with 11 bases separating them. The germline CDR1 and CDR2 sequences are SGHNT and YENEEA. The CDR3 spells CASRLGGAGELFF. DNA of the CDR3: TGTGCCAGCAGACTTGGTGGGGCCGGGGAGCTGTTTTTT.

The rearrangement joins TRBV12-3 or TRBV12-4 to TRBJ1-4, with a weak D call TRBD1 (6 bases). Trimming pared 5 bases from V and 13 bases from J, leaving 11 bases between. This CDR3 is 11 amino acids long. This CDR3 is CASSPRDTLFF. For the CDR3, the DNA is TGTGCCAGCAGTCCGAGGGACACACTGTTTTTT.

The chain is built from TRBV12-5 and TRBJ2-5; D gene unclear. The V end lost 1 base, the J end lost 2 bases, and 11 bases lay between the germline ends. The germline V gene has CDR1 LGHNT and CDR2 FRNRAP. The CDR3 runs to 15 residues. The CDR3 DNA is TGTGCTAGTGGTTTGGACACACGGATTCAAGAGACCCAGTACTTC. As protein: CASGLDTRIQETQYF.

This clonotype turned up a few times. The chain joins TRBV10-3 to TRBJ1-2; 9 bases map to TRBD1. V trimming: 4 bases; J trimming: 2 bases; junction bases outside the gene matches: 2. The germline gives CDR1 ENHRY, CDR2 SYGVKD. This CDR3 has 14 residues. CDR3 sequence (DNA): TGTGCCATCAGTGGAGGACAGGGGAACTATGGCTACACCTTC. Translating gives CAISGGQGNYGYTF.

The chain couples TRBV24-1 to TRBJ2-7; 8 bases agree with TRBD2. V trimming: 2 bases; J trimming: 7 bases; junction bases outside the gene matches: 18. The CDR3 totals 18 residues. The germline V gene has CDR1 KGHDR and CDR2 SFDVKD. This chain's CDR3 is CATSDSGPSSGRSREQYF. The CDR3 bases are TGTGCCACCAGTGATTCCGGACCTTCGAGCGGGAGATCTCGGGAGCAGTACTTC.

The V gene is TRBV29-1, the J gene TRBJ2-3, with 9 bases lining up with TRBD1. The V and J ends lost 2 bases and 1 base, in that order; junction bases with no gene match: 4. This CDR3 is 15 amino acids long. CDR1 and CDR2 from the germline V gene are SQVTM and ANQGSEA. For the CDR3, the DNA is TGCAGCGTTGAACCCAGGACAGGGGGCACAGATACGCAGTATTTT. It encodes CSVEPRTGGTDTQYF.

The chain links TRBV20-1 to TRBJ2-7, with 14 bases aligning to TRBD2. This CDR3 is built from 16 residues. From germline, CDR1 is DFQATT and CDR2 SNEGSKA (reference sequence). CDR3 sequence: CGAGGTSGRGSYEQYF. CDR3 DNA sequence: TGCGGAGCCGGGGGGACTAGCGGGAGAGGTTCCTACGAGCAGTACTTC.

The chain is built from TRBV7-6 and TRBJ1-6, with TRBD1 as a possible D gene (5 bases). Between the trimmed V and J ends, which lost 5 bases and 6 bases, there was a span of 14 bases. Germline CDR1 is SGHVS and CDR2 is FNYEAQ. The CDR3 spans 15 residues. CDR3 loop: CASSGTGLSNSPLHF. CDR3 sequence (DNA): TGTGCCAGCAGCGGGACGGGACTGAGTAATTCACCCCTCCACTTT. Full variable domain (rest looked up from reference TRBV7-6 and TRBJ1-6): GAGVSQSPRYKVTKRGQDVALRCDPISGHVSLYWYRQALGQGPEFLTYFNYEAQQDKSGLPNDRFSAERPEGSISTLTIQRTEQRDSAMYRCASSGTGLSNSPLHFGNGTRLTVT.

The table lists this clonotype with a few counts. The V gene is TRBV12-3 or TRBV12-4, the J gene TRBJ1-1; 8 bases are a match to TRBD1. V gave up 6 bases and J gave up 2 bases; unmatched junction bases: 5. The CDR3 loop spans 14 amino acids. This chain's CDR3 is CASRRTGLNTEAFF. CDR3 DNA: TGTGCCAGCAGAAGGACAGGGCTTAACACTGAAGCTTTCTTT.

The CDR3 DNA follows: TGTGCCATTGGACAGGGGGAAGGATTCCAAGAGACCCAGTACTTC. It encodes CAIGQGEGFQETQYF. V usage is TRBV10-3 and J usage is TRBJ2-5; 10 bases are shared with TRBD1. Trimming took 9 bases from V and 1 from J; bases not matched to a gene: 8. The CDR3 loop spans 15 amino acids. Germline V gene lookup returns CDR1 ENHRY and CDR2 SYGVKD.

Turning to this clonotype: Being one base from a much bigger clone, this may be a read error. V and J are TRBV20-1 and TRBJ2-5; D is possibly TRBD1 or TRBD2 (5 bases each). Trimming shortened V by 7 bases and J by 5 bases, and 20 bases separated the two germline ends. CDR1 and CDR2 from the germline V gene are DFQATT and SNEGSKA (reference sequence). The CDR3 is 14 amino acids. CDR3 residues: CSVFTPGTEETQYF. As DNA, the CDR3 is TGCAGTGTCTTTACCCCCGGGACCGAGGAGACCCAGTACTTC.

The V call is TRBV6-5, the J call TRBJ2-1; D is undetermined. The CDR3 runs 13 residues. Trimming took off 0 bases at V and 9 bases at J, with 9 bases between the two ends. Looked up from germline, CDR1 is MNHEY and CDR2 is SVGAGI. The CDR3 spells CASSYSTDGEQFF. In DNA form, the CDR3 reads TGTGCCAGCAGTTACTCCACAGATGGTGAGCAGTTCTTC.